The rows below give T cell receptor beta chains drawn from one sample of a study of cytomegalovirus exposure and HLA in healthy donors. Using immunoSEQ multiplex PCR, the repertoire was profiled, and TCRdb retains in-frame clones only, with some absent. The sample holds nearly 110,000 clones, less than 80% seen once. Sequences were obtained from PBMCs. These receptors originate from a man aged 55-75 years in good health and CMV-seronegative. The CDR3 runs from the conserved cysteine through the conserved F or W. A D gene is named only where the DNA matches it firmly. A row's size may be missing; if present it is once, few, many or a size class.

size	V	D	J	DNA	CDR3
-	TRBV27	TRBD1	TRBJ2-2	TGTGCCAGCAGCGGACAGGGAAGGCACACCGGGGAGCTGTTTTTT	CASSGQGRHTGELFF
-	TRBV19	-	TRBJ1-2	TGTGCCAGTAGAGACTACTATGGCTACACCTTC	CASRDYYGYTF
few	TRBV7-8	-	TRBJ2-3	TGTGCCAGCAGCTTAGGGTATAGCGGAATCACAGATACGCAGTATTTT	CASSLGYSGITDTQYF
-	TRBV7-9	TRBD1	TRBJ1-3	TGTGCCAGCAGCCAAATCGGACAGGCCCTCTCTGGAAACACCATATATTTT	CASSQIGQALSGNTIYF
-	TRBV5-1	-	TRBJ2-1	TGCGCCAGCAGCTTGACTTCCTCTACCTACAATGAGCAGTTCTTC	CASSLTSSTYNEQFF
-	TRBV29-1	-	TRBJ1-3	TGCAGCGTCCGACAGCCCTCTGGAAACACCATATATTTT	CSVRQPSGNTIYF
-	TRBV30	-	TRBJ2-7	TGTGCCTGGAATAGGGGATCCCACGAGCAGTACTTC	CAWNRGSHEQYF
-	TRBV2	TRBD1	TRBJ1-5	TGTGCCAGCAGTCACCCCCGGGACAGGGAGGTGACTCAGCCCCAGCATTTT	CASSHPRDREVTQPQHF
-	TRBV5-1	-	TRBJ2-2	TGCGCCAGCCGAGAACAGTCGAACACCGGGGAGCTGTTTTTT	CASREQSNTGELFF
-	TRBV9	-	TRBJ1-5	TGTGCCAGCAGCGTAAGGGGGTTCGGCAATCAGCCCCAGCATTTT	CASSVRGFGNQPQHF
-	TRBV2	-	TRBJ2-5	TGTGCCAGCACCGAGGCGGAGCAGGGTGGAGGGGAGACCCAGTACTTC	CASTEAEQGGGETQYF
-	TRBV7-2	-	TRBJ2-3	TGTGCCAGCAAAATAGGGGGGGGCAAAGATACGCAGTATTTT	CASKIGGGKDTQYF
-	TRBV6-5	-	TRBJ2-1	TGTGCCAGCAGTTACGAGGGTACGGGTGAGCAGTTCTTC	CASSYEGTGEQFF
-	TRBV5-8	TRBD1	TRBJ2-6	TGTGCCAGCAGCCACTACCTGGGGGGACAGGGGGCGGCCGGGGCCAACGTCCTGACTTTC	CASSHYLGGQGAAGANVLTF
once	TRBV4-2	TRBD1	TRBJ1-3	TGTGCCAGCAGCCAAGAGGGCAGGGGGGGAAACACCATATATTTT	CASSQEGRGGNTIYF
-	TRBV29-1	TRBD2	TRBJ2-3	TGCAGCGTGCCCCTACCGAATTCAGCGGGGGGGAGCACAGATACGCAGTATTTT	CSVPLPNSAGGSTDTQYF
-	TRBV19	-	TRBJ2-3	TGTGCCAGTAGTCCCCGCGGCGCATCTAGCACAGATACGCAGTATTTT	CASSPRGASSTDTQYF
-	TRBV6-1	-	TRBJ2-7	TGTGCCAGCAGTGAACCAGGTGCCTTAGGGACTTACGAGCAGTACTTC	CASSEPGALGTYEQYF
-	TRBV7-2	-	TRBJ1-2	TGTGCCAGCAGCTTAGGGGGTGGAACAGGGATCTATGGCTACACCTTC	CASSLGGGTGIYGYTF
-	TRBV6-6	-	TRBJ2-2	TGTGCCAGCAGTTACCCCAGGGGCTCCGGGGAGCTGTTTTTT	CASSYPRGSGELFF
once	TRBV7-2	-	TRBJ1-1	TGTGCCAGCAGCTTCGGTTCAACACAGGGAGCTGAAGCTTTCTTT	CASSFGSTQGAEAFF
-	TRBV9	-	TRBJ1-2	TGTGCCAGCAGCGTAGAGGGCAGGAGGGCGTTCTATGGCTACACCTTC	CASSVEGRRAFYGYTF
-	TRBV2	-	TRBJ2-7	TGTGCCAGCAGACCTCGACAGATCTACGAGCAGCACTTC	CASRPRQIYEQHF
-	TRBV5-1	-	TRBJ1-1	TGCGCCAGCAGCTTGCTGCCCGAGGTAGACACTGAAGCTTTCTTT	CASSLLPEVDTEAFF
-	TRBV29-1	-	TRBJ1-2	TGCAGCGTCGAGCCCCAACACTATGGCTACACCTTC	CSVEPQHYGYTF
-	TRBV5-1	-	TRBJ2-7	TGCGCCAGCAGTCGGGAAGGGTTCGGACAGAGCTCCTACGAGCAGTACTTC	CASSREGFGQSSYEQYF
-	TRBV6-6	-	TRBJ1-5	TGTGCCAGCAGCCCTAACGGGGGCAATCAGCCCCAGCATTTT	CASSPNGGNQPQHF
-	TRBV28	-	TRBJ2-4	TGTGCCAGCAGTTTGATGGGGGGGCGCAAAGCCAAAAACATTCAGTACTTC	CASSLMGGRKAKNIQYF
once	TRBV7-2	TRBD2	TRBJ2-2	TGTGCCAGCAGCTCCACGGGACTAGCAGGGACCGGGGAGCTGTTTTTT	CASSSTGLAGTGELFF
-	TRBV9	TRBD2	TRBJ2-1	TGTGCCAGCAGCGTAGGAGTACCCGGGACTAGCGGGGGGTCCGAGCAGTTCTTC	CASSVGVPGTSGGSEQFF
-	TRBV6-6	TRBD1	TRBJ1-4	TGTGCCAGCAGTGACAGGGGGCTAGTTAATGAAAAACTGTTTTTT	CASSDRGLVNEKLFF
few	TRBV18	TRBD2	TRBJ2-1	TGTGCCAGCTCATCCCGGACTAGCCTTGCCTACAATGAGCAGTTCTTC	CASSSRTSLAYNEQFF
-	TRBV29-1	-	TRBJ2-3	TGCAGCGTTGAAGATCTAGGCGGTCTGACCCCCGCAGATACGCAGTATTTT	CSVEDLGGLTPADTQYF
-	TRBV5-1	TRBD1	TRBJ1-2	TGCGCCAGCAGCCCGGTGGCCGGACAGGGGGTGGACTCTAACTATGGCTACACCTTC	CASSPVAGQGVDSNYGYTF
once	TRBV11-3	TRBD1	TRBJ2-5	TGTGCCAGCAGCCCCAAGACAGGGTATTCGGAGACCCAGTACTTC	CASSPKTGYSETQYF
-	TRBV7-2	TRBD1	TRBJ2-5	TGTGCCAGCAGGCAGACAGGGTTCTGGGAGACCCAGTACTTC	CASRQTGFWETQYF
-	TRBV28	-	TRBJ2-7	TGTGCCAGCAGTTTAACGGCTAGGACCTACGAGCAGTACTTC	CASSLTARTYEQYF
-	TRBV5-6	-	TRBJ2-2	TGTGCCAGCACTCTATTCCGGGACATGAAGGGCGGGGAGCTGTTTTTT	CASTLFRDMKGGELFF
-	TRBV2	TRBD1	TRBJ1-1	TGTGCCAGCATTACGGGACAGGGAGTTTCAGAAGCTTTCTTT	CASITGQGVSEAFF
-	TRBV6-5	-	TRBJ1-2	TGTGCCAGCAGTTACTCAGGACAGTATGGCTACACCTTC	CASSYSGQYGYTF
-	TRBV18	TRBD1	TRBJ2-1	TGTGCCAGCTCACCCACGGGCCAGGGGGCCTACAATGAGCAGTTCTTC	CASSPTGQGAYNEQFF
-	TRBV5-5	-	TRBJ1-3	TGTGCCAGCAGTAGAAGCGGGACCTTGGCCTCTGGAAACACCATATATTTT	CASSRSGTLASGNTIYF
-	TRBV9	TRBD1	TRBJ2-7	TGTGCCAGCAGCTACGGGGAAGGCAGGGGGGAGCAGTACTTC	CASSYGEGRGEQYF
-	TRBV5-1	TRBD1	TRBJ1-2	TGCGCCAGCAGCTACCTACAGGGGCCACCGGGGGGCTACACCTTC	CASSYLQGPPGGYTF
-	TRBV5-1	TRBD2	TRBJ2-5	TGCGCCAGCAGCTTGATCCTAGCGGGGGAAGAGACCCAGTACTTC	CASSLILAGEETQYF
-	TRBV5-1	TRBD2	TRBJ2-5	TGCGCCAGCAGCTTGGGGGGACTAGCGGAAGAGACCCAGTACTTC	CASSLGGLAEETQYF
-	TRBV29-1	TRBD2	TRBJ2-1	TGCAGCGTTGGAGGCAGGGGCGGGGGGGATGGTGAGCAGTTCTTC	CSVGGRGGGDGEQFF
-	TRBV6-5	TRBD2	TRBJ2-5	TGTGCCAGCAGTGACCTAGCGGGCCGGGTGGCCCAGTACTTC	CASSDLAGRVAQYF
-	TRBV27	-	TRBJ2-3	TGTGCCAGCAGTTTACAGGACTACCAGAATACGCAGTATTTT	CASSLQDYQNTQYF
-	TRBV10-3	TRBD1	TRBJ2-1	TGTGCCATCAGTGATTCCACAGGGGCAGTCTCCTACAATGAGCAGTTCTTC	CAISDSTGAVSYNEQFF
-	TRBV4-3	TRBD2	TRBJ2-7	TGCGCCAGCAGCCCCAAGATAGCGGGGGGGATCTACGAGCAGTACTTC	CASSPKIAGGIYEQYF
-	TRBV5-1	TRBD1	TRBJ2-5	TGCGCCAGCAGATCTCAGGGGGCCCAAGAGACCCAGTACTTC	CASRSQGAQETQYF
-	TRBV19	TRBD1	TRBJ1-5	TGTGCCAGTAGTACCTTAGACAGGGGTGAGCCCCAGCATTTT	CASSTLDRGEPQHF
-	TRBV14	-	TRBJ2-7	TGTGCCAGCAGCCAAGTCCTCGGCGAGCAGTACTTC	CASSQVLGEQYF
-	TRBV29-1	-	TRBJ2-3	TGCAGCGTTGAAGAGGGACTAGATACGCAGTATTTT	CSVEEGLDTQYF
-	TRBV28	-	TRBJ1-2	TGTGCCAGCAGTTTAGGTCCGGGTTCCTATGGCTACACCTTC	CASSLGPGSYGYTF
-	TRBV5-1	-	TRBJ2-3	TGCGCCAGCAGCCTTAGACTAGAGAGCACAGATACGCAGTATTTT	CASSLRLESTDTQYF
-	TRBV28	TRBD1	TRBJ1-4	TGTGCCAGCAGTCCCGGGGACAGGGCGGCTGAAAAACTGTTTTTT	CASSPGDRAAEKLFF
once	TRBV7-9	-	TRBJ1-1	TGTGCCAGCAGCTCTCAGGGGAACACTGAAGCTTTCTTT	CASSSQGNTEAFF